One and the same sample provided the 25 T cell receptor beta chains below, sequenced in a study of T-cell reconstitution after alpha-beta-depleted transplantation in children. Unique molecular identifiers tagged the TCRbeta library. TCRdb passed the PCR reads through MiXCR, listing each CDR3 protein once. The sample lists under 350,000 distinct CDR3 sequences; approximately 9.8% were seen once. The sequenced sample was PBMCs from the stem cell graft donor, obtained from the stem cell graft. Receptor source: a human donor who donated a stem cell graft to a child with SCID.

At least ten counts were recorded for this clonotype. The rearrangement links TRBV20-1 to TRBJ2-4; TRBD2 matches 13 bases. Trimming took 2 bases from V and 3 from J; bases not matched to a gene: 10. Germline CDR1 and CDR2: DFQATT and SNEGSKA (reference sequence). This CDR3 is built from 18 residues. The CDR3 loop reads CSARPTLAGGLDKNIQYF. Here the CDR3 DNA reads TGCAGTGCTAGACCCACACTAGCGGGGGGGCTTGACAAAAACATTCAGTACTTC.

This clonotype turned up a few times. J is TRBJ2-7 and V is TRBV5-4; perhaps TRBD1 as D (6 bases). CDR1 is SGHNT and CDR2 is YYREEE in the germline V gene (reference sequence). This CDR3 is built from 14 residues. V lost 3 bases and J lost 0, with 10 bases in between. CDR3 nucleotides: TGTGCCAGCAGCTGGACAGTTGGCTCCTACGAGCAGTACTTC. This translates into CASSWTVGSYEQYF.

This sequence joins TRBV18 and TRBJ1-1; 9 bases line up with TRBD1. Germline V lookup: CDR1 KGHSH, CDR2 LQKENI. This CDR3 contains 16 residues. V lost 3 bases, J lost 0 bases, and 5 bases stayed unmatched. The CDR3 DNA sequence: TGTGCCAGCTCACCGAACAGGGGGCAGATGAACACTGAAGCTTTCTTT. Protein product: CASSPNRGQMNTEAFF.

This clonotype has more than one count but fewer than ten. The CDR3 loop is CASSPDVADTQYF. The CDR3 DNA sequence: TGCGCCAGCAGCCCTGACGTCGCAGATACGCAGTATTTT. The V gene is TRBV5-1, the J gene TRBJ2-3, with no clear D. Looked up from germline, CDR1 is SGHRS and CDR2 is YFSETQ. The CDR3 is made up of 13 amino acids. Deletions cut 4 bases from V and 4 bases from J, with 10 bases between.

The rearrangement links TRBV10-3 to TRBJ2-2, with 11 bases matching TRBD2. The CDR3 spans 16 residues. Germline loops: CDR1 ENHRY, CDR2 SYGVKD. J lost 2 bases, V lost 8 bases, and 7 bases had no gene match. The CDR3 sequence is CAIPLAGGLNTGELFF. CDR3 sequence (DNA): TGTGCCATCCCCCTAGCGGGGGGCCTAAACACCGGGGAGCTGTTTTTT.

The table lists this clonotype with a few counts. The chain is built from TRBV5-5 and TRBJ1-1, with a tentative D call TRBD1 (5 bases). V was shortened by 0 bases and J by 8 bases, with 8 bases between the two germline ends. CDR1 is SGHKS and CDR2 is YYEKEE in the germline V gene (reference sequence). There are 12 residues in the CDR3. The CDR3: CASSLVWGEAFF. The CDR3 nucleotides are TGTGCCAGCAGCTTGGTATGGGGGGAAGCTTTCTTT.

The chain carries TRBV24-1 and TRBJ2-3, with TRBD1 matching 7 bases. The CDR3 spans 12 residues. Germline V gene data show CDR1 as KGHDR and CDR2 as SFDVKD. The V gene end was trimmed by 9 bases and the J gene end by 2 bases; junction bases not matched to a gene: 1. The CDR3 is CATGQDTDTQYF. The CDR3 nucleotides read TGTGCCACCGGACAGGACACAGATACGCAGTATTTT.

This clonotype has only a few counts. The chain links TRBV6-2 or TRBV6-3 to TRBJ2-7; tentative D call: TRBD1 (6 bases). Germline V lookup: CDR1 MNHEY, CDR2 SVGEGT. The V end lost 2 bases, the J end lost 3 bases, and 14 bases lay between the germline ends. This CDR3 region has 15 residues. This CDR3 reads CASSYGQPGIYEQYF. In nucleotides, the CDR3 is TGTGCCAGCAGTTACGGACAGCCTGGGATCTACGAGCAGTACTTC.

This clonotype came up many times. V usage is TRBV5-6 and J usage is TRBJ2-3; 13 bases are shared with TRBD2. CDR3 length equals 17 residues. The germline V gene encodes CDR1 SGHDT and CDR2 YYEEEE. V gave up 5 bases and J gave up 4 bases; unmatched junction bases: 10. This CDR3 is CASRQTTSGGVADTQYF. The CDR3, as DNA: TGTGCCAGCAGACAGACAACTAGCGGGGGGGTGGCAGATACGCAGTATTTT.

The chain employs TRBV6-5 and TRBJ1-5; TRBD1 aligns across 7 bases. With 7 bases clipped from V and 4 bases from J, the junction kept 13 bases outside the gene matches. CDR3 size: 16 residues. Germline V gives CDR1 MNHEY, CDR2 SVGAGI. The CDR3 nucleotides read TGTGCCAGCAACAATCCGACAGGGCTAGGAAATCAGCCCCAGCATTTT. The encoded protein is CASNNPTGLGNQPQHF.

In this sample, this clonotype turned up a few times. The chain recombines TRBV27 with TRBJ2-3; 7 positions match TRBD1. V lost 5 bases, J lost 5 bases, and 7 bases stayed unmatched. This CDR3 is built from 14 residues. Germline V gene data show CDR1 as MNHEY and CDR2 as SMNVEV (reference sequence). The CDR3 sequence is CASSSQGVVDTQYF. The CDR3 DNA follows: TGTGCCAGCAGTAGTCAGGGGGTCGTAGATACGCAGTATTTT.

This clonotype was recorded a few times. The rearrangement links TRBV7-9 to TRBJ1-1, with 8 bases identical to TRBD1. CDR1 is SEHNR and CDR2 is FQNEAQ in the germline V gene (reference sequence). The CDR3 is 15 amino acids. The J segment lost 2 bases and the V segment lost 5 bases, leaving 7 bases of the junction unmatched. The CDR3 DNA is TGTGCCAGCAGCCCGACCGGGACAGGTAACACTGAAGCTTTCTTT. Its translation: CASSPTGTGNTEAFF. The variable domain in full, completed from reference TRBV7-9 and TRBJ1-1, reads DTGVSQNPRHKITKRGQNVTFRCDPISEHNRLYWYRQTLGQGPEFLTYFQNEAQLEKSRLLSDRFSAERPKGSFSTLEIQRTEQGDSAMYLCASSPTGTGNTEAFFGQGTRLTVV.

Ten or more counts support this clonotype. The genes are TRBV7-3 and TRBJ2-5; 13 bases line up with TRBD2. Looked up from germline, CDR1 is SGHTA and CDR2 is FQGTGA. This CDR3 is 13 amino acids long. With 5 bases clipped from V and 9 bases from J, the junction kept 3 bases outside the gene matches. In nucleotides, the CDR3 is TGTGCCAGCAGCCTCGGGACTAGCGGGGCCCAGTACTTC. The encoded protein is CASSLGTSGAQYF.

The V and J genes are TRBV5-1 and TRBJ1-1; D gene uncertain. Trimming pared 0 bases from V and 4 bases from J, leaving 10 bases between. The CDR3 contains 14 residues. Germline V gives CDR1 SGHRS, CDR2 YFSETQ. CDR3 region: CASSLVWGGTEAFF. CDR3 sequence (DNA): TGCGCCAGCAGCTTGGTTTGGGGAGGCACTGAAGCTTTCTTT.

At least ten counts were recorded for this clonotype. The CDR3 reads CASSYLLGYLSYEQYF. CDR3 sequence (DNA): TGTGCCAGCAGTTATCTGTTGGGGTACCTCTCCTACGAGCAGTACTTC. This chain links TRBV5-6 with TRBJ2-7; D uncertain. The V end was cut by 5 bases, the J end by 0 bases, with 18 bases between. Germline CDR1 and CDR2: SGHDT and YYEEEE. CDR3 length equals 16 residues.

This rearrangement joins TRBV20-1 to TRBJ2-5; D unresolved. Trimming cost V 0 bases and J 0 bases, with 5 bases left between them. Per germline, CDR1 DFQATT and CDR2 SNEGSKA (reference sequence). The CDR3 loop spans 13 amino acids. DNA for the CDR3: TGCAGTGCTAGAGATAACTACCAAGAGACCCAGTACTTC. Residues: CSARDNYQETQYF.

As for this clonotype: One end of the junction varies from germline; a read error may be responsible. The genes are TRBV7-9 and TRBJ2-1; maybe TRBD2 (6 bases). The germline gives CDR1 SEHNR, CDR2 FQNEAQ (reference sequence). CDR3 length: 15 amino acids. The CDR3, as DNA: TGTGCCGGCAGCAAGACCGACGGGAGCTACAATGAGCAGTTCTTC. It translates to CAGSKTDGSYNEQFF.

The chain uses TRBV12-3 or TRBV12-4 and TRBJ1-1; D remains unclear. CDR3 length: 12 amino acids. V was trimmed by 8 bases and J by 3 bases, leaving 10 bases between them. The CDR3 region is CASGDSDTEAFF. As DNA, the CDR3 is TGTGCCAGCGGGGATTCGGACACTGAAGCTTTCTTT.

The chain links TRBV20-1 to TRBJ2-7; TRBD2 aligns across 8 bases. V lost 0 bases, J lost 2 bases, and 3 bases stayed unmatched. CDR3 length equals 14 residues. Germline V gene lookup returns CDR1 DFQATT and CDR2 SNEGSKA (reference sequence). In DNA form, the CDR3 reads TGCAGTGCTAGAGATCGGGAGGGCACCTACGAGCAGTACTTC. It specifies CSARDREGTYEQYF.

A few counts support this clonotype. For the CDR3, the DNA is TGTGCCAGTAGTATCACTTTGGACAGCTCCTACGAGCAGTACTTC. Translating gives CASSITLDSSYEQYF. The chain links TRBV19 to TRBJ2-7; D is possibly TRBD1 (6 bases). The germline CDR1 and CDR2 sequences are LNHDA and SQIVND (reference sequence). The CDR3 totals 15 residues. V was trimmed by 3 bases and J by 0 bases, leaving 12 bases between them.

The genes are TRBV5-1 and TRBJ2-5; D is possibly TRBD2 (6 bases). With 5 bases removed from V and 5 bases from J, the gap between germline ends came to 22 bases. The CDR3 consists of 16 residues. Germline assignment: CDR1 SGHRS and CDR2 YFSETQ. The DNA for the CDR3 is TGCGCCAGCAGTCCCCGGAGGGCTTCAAGCGGGGAGACCCAGTACTTC. Translated, it gives CASSPRRASSGETQYF.

This chain connects TRBV5-1 to TRBJ2-3; 7 positions agree with TRBD1. In germline, CDR1 is SGHRS, CDR2 YFSETQ. The V gene end was trimmed by 4 bases and the J gene end by 3 bases; junction bases not matched to a gene: 11. This CDR3 region has 16 residues. The CDR3 bases are TGCGCCAGCAGCCCGCACTCTAGCAGGGGGACAGATACGCAGTATTTT. This encodes CASSPHSSRGTDTQYF.

This clonotype appeared many times. The chain is built from TRBV5-1 and TRBJ2-2, with D perhaps matching TRBD2 (5 bases). CDR1 and CDR2 (germline): SGHRS, YFSETQ. The ends were cut back, 4 bases at V and 1 base at J, with 11 bases in the middle. This CDR3 region has 15 residues. This chain's CDR3 is CASSLTTGNTGELFF. The CDR3 bases are TGCGCCAGCAGCCTGACTACCGGGAACACCGGGGAGCTGTTTTTT.

This clonotype was picked up a small number of times. The rearrangement joins TRBV20-1 to TRBJ2-5; perhaps TRBD2 as D (5 bases). V lost 3 bases to trimming and J lost 5 bases, with 16 bases between them. Germline lookup yields CDR1 DFQATT and CDR2 SNEGSKA (reference sequence). This CDR3 has 14 amino acids. CDR3 bases: TGCAGTGCTAGTGGGCGACACGGGGTTGAGACCCAGTACTTC. Amino acid sequence: CSASGRHGVETQYF.

There are many counts of this clonotype. The V call is TRBV20-1, the J call TRBJ2-5, with TRBD2 matching 7 bases. Germline V gene data show CDR1 as DFQATT and CDR2 as SNEGSKA (reference sequence). J lost 1 base, V lost 5 bases, and 4 bases had no gene match. The length of the CDR3 is 13 residues. CDR3 nucleotide sequence: TGCAGTGCTTCGCGGGGGACCCAAGAGACCCAGTACTTC. The encoded protein is CSASRGTQETQYF.